A single sample gave rise to the 8 T cell receptor beta chains below, sequenced in a study of CD8 T cells in ankylosing spondylitis. TCRdb re-called the 5' RACE reads with MiXCR, one entry per CDR3 protein. The sample has about 36,000 distinct CDR3 sequences, 4.5% to 6% seen once. Sequenced sample: blood, either unsorted or a sorted T cell fraction (not recorded which). These TCRs come from a male donor with ankylosing spondylitis or in good health (not recorded which).

This clonotype was seen at least ten times. The chain joins TRBV5-1 to TRBJ2-7; D is perhaps TRBD2 (6 bases). V lost 4 bases, J lost 1 base, and 15 bases lay in between. Germline-derived CDR1 and CDR2 are SGHRS and YFSETQ. The CDR3 has 15 amino acids. CDR3 region: CASSTPGTPSYEQYF. CDR3 nucleotides: TGCGCCAGCAGCACGCCCGGGACTCCTTCCTACGAGCAGTACTTC.

At least ten counts were recorded for this clonotype. The chain recombines TRBV24-1 with TRBJ2-1, with TRBD2 identical over 16 bases. V lost 4 bases and J lost 8; bases outside the gene matches: 10. The CDR3 is made up of 18 amino acids. Germline CDR1 KGHDR, CDR2 SFDVKD. The CDR3 nucleotides are TGTGCCACCAGTGAGGACACCGGGACTAGCGGGAGGGCATATGAGCAGTTCTTC. Protein sequence: CATSEDTGTSGRAYEQFF.

This clonotype has a count of ten or more. The chain recombines TRBV6-1 with TRBJ1-5, with 7 bases fitting TRBD1. V was clipped by 9 bases and J by 5 bases; unmatched bases: 10. The CDR3 runs to 14 residues. Germline CDR1 reads MNHNS; CDR2 reads SASEGT. The CDR3: CASTPLGGHQPQHF. The CDR3 nucleotides read TGTGCCAGTACACCCTTAGGGGGCCATCAGCCCCAGCATTTT.

This clonotype showed up many times. The rearrangement links TRBV5-1 to TRBJ1-1; 7 bases are a match to TRBD1. The germline gives CDR1 SGHRS, CDR2 YFSETQ. V was clipped by 5 bases and J by 0 bases; unmatched bases: 4. The CDR3 has 14 residues. Written as DNA, the CDR3 is TGCGCCAGCAGACGGGACAGCCTGAACACTGAAGCTTTCTTT. Its translation is CASRRDSLNTEAFF.

The sample holds many counts of this clonotype. The J gene is TRBJ1-1, the V gene TRBV7-2; tentative D call: TRBD1 (5 bases). The CDR3 spans 15 residues. Germline V gene sequence: CDR1 SGHTA, CDR2 FQGNSA. V was pared by 5 bases and J by 4 bases, with 17 bases between. DNA of the CDR3: TGTGCCAGCAGCCGGTCAGCAGGGACGTTCACTGAAGCTTTCTTT. This translates into CASSRSAGTFTEAFF. Drawing the rest from reference TRBV7-2 and TRBJ1-1, the complete variable domain is GAGVSQSPSNKVTEKGKDVELRCDPISGHTALYWYRQSLGQGLEFLIYFQGNSAPDKSGLPSDRFSAERTGGSVSTLTIQRTQQEDSAVYLCASSRSAGTFTEAFFGQGTRLTVV.

This clonotype was detected ten times or more. The chain recombines TRBV5-1 with TRBJ2-1; 10 bases line up with TRBD1. V lost 0 bases to trimming and J lost 9 bases; unmatched junction nucleotides: 9. Germline CDR1 and CDR2: SGHRS and YFSETQ. The CDR3 has 16 residues. CDR3 sequence: CASSLADRGLLGEQFF. For the CDR3, the DNA is TGCGCCAGCAGCTTGGCCGACAGGGGGCTTTTGGGTGAGCAGTTCTTC.

This clonotype was found many times. The J gene is TRBJ1-3, the V gene TRBV12-3 or TRBV12-4; 9 positions agree with TRBD1. J was trimmed by 3 bases and V by 6 bases; bases with no gene match: 3. The CDR3 spans 14 residues. The CDR3 DNA reads TGTGCCAGCAGGAGGGACAGGGTTGGAAACACCATATATTTT. Amino acid sequence: CASRRDRVGNTIYF.

This clonotype was observed many times. The chain joins TRBV7-9 to TRBJ1-1; tentative D call: TRBD1 (5 bases). The CDR3 consists of 14 residues. Trimming took 7 bases from V and 2 from J, leaving 14 bases between them. The germline V gene encodes CDR1 SEHNR and CDR2 FQNEAQ (reference sequence). CDR3 protein: CASNPRGSNTEAFF. The CDR3 DNA is TGTGCCAGCAACCCTAGGGGATCAAACACTGAAGCTTTCTTT.